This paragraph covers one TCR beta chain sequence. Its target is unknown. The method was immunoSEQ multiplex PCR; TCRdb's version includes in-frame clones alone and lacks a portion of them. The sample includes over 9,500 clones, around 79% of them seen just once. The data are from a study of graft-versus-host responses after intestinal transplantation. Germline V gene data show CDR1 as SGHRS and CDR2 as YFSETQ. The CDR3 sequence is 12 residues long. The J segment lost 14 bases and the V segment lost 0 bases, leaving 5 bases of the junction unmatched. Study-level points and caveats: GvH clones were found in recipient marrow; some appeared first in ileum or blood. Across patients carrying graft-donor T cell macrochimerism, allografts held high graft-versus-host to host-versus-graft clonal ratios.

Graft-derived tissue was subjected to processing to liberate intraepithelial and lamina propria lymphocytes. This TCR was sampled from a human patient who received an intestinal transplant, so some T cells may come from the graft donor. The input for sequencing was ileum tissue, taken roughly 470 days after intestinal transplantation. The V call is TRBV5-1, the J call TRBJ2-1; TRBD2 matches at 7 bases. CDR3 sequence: CASSLVREEEFF. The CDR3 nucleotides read TGCGCCAGCAGCTTGGTTCGGGAGGAGGAGTTCTTC.